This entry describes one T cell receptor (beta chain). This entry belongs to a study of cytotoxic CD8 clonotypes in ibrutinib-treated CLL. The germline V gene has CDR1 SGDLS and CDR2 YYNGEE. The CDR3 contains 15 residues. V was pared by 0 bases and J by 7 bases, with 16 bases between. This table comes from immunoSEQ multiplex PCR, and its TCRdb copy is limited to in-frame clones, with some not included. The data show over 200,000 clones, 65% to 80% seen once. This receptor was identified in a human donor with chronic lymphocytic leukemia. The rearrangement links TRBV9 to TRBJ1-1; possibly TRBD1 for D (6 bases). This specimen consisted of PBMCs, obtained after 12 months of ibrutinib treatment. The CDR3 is CASSVVGQIADEAFF. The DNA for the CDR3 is TGTGCCAGCAGCGTAGTCGGACAGATTGCGGATGAAGCTTTCTTT.